The sequence of this T cell receptor (beta chain) was determined in a study of blood T cell repertoires in COVID-19. Study-wide context: Italy, Spain and the United States were the sources of the convalescent and acute COVID-19 samples.

In the original analysis: Reference gene primers were amplified, and this amplification served to estimate nucleated cell counts. The data were produced by immunoSEQ multiplex PCR, yet TCRdb's version contains in-frame clones alone and is incomplete. Clone size and V and J calls were adopted from that table, with D and trimming inferred from the DNA. The table shows 70,000 to 75,000 clones, with over 85% occurring only once. Trimming cost V 4 bases and J 5 bases; bases outside gene matches: 9. The CDR3 extends over 15 amino acids. Germline CDR1 and CDR2: MRHNA and SNTAGT. The sequence derives from a human donor in a cohort sampled during active COVID-19. The sequenced sample consisted of peripheral blood. This chain joins TRBV6-4 and TRBJ2-5, with 8 bases fitting TRBD1. CDR3 sequence reads: CASSAGGFAGETQYF. The CDR3 nucleotides read TGTGCCAGCAGTGCAGGGGGCTTCGCCGGGGAGACCCAGTACTTC.